Listed below are T cell receptor beta chains from one sample, sequenced in a study of T cell changes during pregnancy in multiple sclerosis. Assay used: immunoSEQ multiplex PCR; TCRdb lists only in-frame clones, some missing. In the table there are 39,000 or so clones, roughly 88% of which are singletons. The sequencing here drew on CD8+ T cells from peripheral blood mononuclear cells, taken in the first trimester of pregnancy. These receptor sequences come from a female donor with multiple sclerosis, enrolled in a pregnancy study. Each CDR3 is given with its conserved first and last residue. Fields, in order: D gene, clone size, V gene, J gene, CDR3 protein, CDR3 DNA. The D gene is left open where the match is weak. Clone size appears in some rows only: once, few, many, or a class for an expanded clone.

>.|.|TRBV7-8|TRBJ1-1
CASSFSQLNTEAFF
TGTGCCAGCAGCTTTTCTCAGTTGAACACTGAAGCTTTCTTT
>.|.|TRBV4-3|TRBJ2-7
CASSQTGLPTPTEQYF
TGCGCCAGCAGCCAAACGGGACTCCCGACCCCTACGGAGCAGTACTTC
>.|.|TRBV5-6|TRBJ1-2
CASSFGANGYTF
TGTGCCAGCAGCTTTGGGGCAAACGGCTACACCTTC
>.|.|TRBV6-8|TRBJ1-1
CASSPWGVGTEAFF
TGTGCCAGCAGCCCGTGGGGGGTCGGGACTGAAGCTTTCTTT
>.|once|TRBV30|TRBJ2-1
CASQGGSGKINEQFF
TGTGCCTCCCAGGGGGGTAGCGGGAAGATCAATGAGCAGTTCTTC
>TRBD1|.|TRBV27|TRBJ2-7
CASSLWTGGDEQYF
TGTGCCAGCAGTTTGTGGACAGGGGGAGACGAGCAGTACTTC
>.|.|TRBV29-1|TRBJ1-1
CSVLESGKNTEAFF
TGCAGCGTTCTGGAATCCGGGAAAAACACTGAAGCTTTCTTT
>.|.|TRBV5-6|TRBJ2-1
CASSLGDNEQFF
TGTGCCAGCAGCTTGGGAGACAATGAGCAGTTCTTC
>.|.|TRBV25-1|TRBJ2-3
CASSEISGGTDTQYF
TGTGCCAGCAGTGAAATTAGCGGAGGCACAGATACGCAGTATTTT
>.|.|TRBV4-3|TRBJ2-7
CASSQFRDISYEQYF
TGCGCCAGCAGCCAGTTCCGGGACATCTCCTACGAGCAGTACTTC
>.|once|TRBV19|TRBJ1-1
CASYPTDLGLMNTEAFF
TGTGCCAGTTATCCGACAGACTTGGGGTTAATGAACACTGAAGCTTTCTTT
>TRBD1|.|TRBV6-4|TRBJ1-6
CASSDSGTGGRSPLHF
TGTGCCAGCAGTGACTCCGGGACAGGGGGTCGATCACCCCTCCACTTT
>TRBD1|.|TRBV10-2|TRBJ2-7
CASSESSGTGGIQQYF
TGCGCCAGCAGTGAGTCGAGCGGGACAGGGGGCATTCAGCAGTACTTC
>.|.|TRBV27|TRBJ2-7
CASSFRTSYEQYF
TGTGCCAGCAGTTTTAGGACTTCCTACGAGCAGTACTTC
>.|.|TRBV5-4|TRBJ2-1
CASSTEENEQFF
TGTGCCAGCAGCACCGAGGAGAATGAGCAGTTCTTC
>.|.|TRBV18|TRBJ1-3
CASSPGRRRRSSGNTIYF
TGTGCCAGCTCACCGGGGAGGAGGCGGCGAAGCTCTGGAAACACCATATATTTT
>.|.|TRBV4-1|TRBJ2-1
CASSLSVGAAYNEQFF
TGCGCCAGCAGCCTTAGCGTGGGAGCAGCTTACAATGAGCAGTTCTTC
>.|.|TRBV12-5|TRBJ2-3
CASGLGGSNTDTQYF
TGTGCTAGTGGTTTGGGGGGCTCCAACACAGATACGCAGTATTTT
>TRBD2|.|TRBV7-9|TRBJ2-3
CASSFPGLAGADTQYF
TGTGCCAGCAGCTTCCCGGGACTAGCGGGAGCAGATACGCAGTATTTT
>TRBD2|.|TRBV27|TRBJ2-5
CASSPGLAGEVETQYF
TGTGCCAGCAGTCCCGGACTAGCGGGGGAGGTGGAGACCCAGTACTTC
>TRBD2|.|TRBV19|TRBJ2-1
CASRPGLAGGSYNEQFF
TGTGCCAGTAGGCCGGGACTAGCGGGGGGCTCCTACAATGAGCAGTTCTTC
>TRBD1|.|TRBV27|TRBJ2-5
CASSLFGDRLQETQYF
TGTGCCAGCAGTTTATTTGGGGACAGACTACAAGAGACCCAGTACTTC
>TRBD2|.|TRBV19|TRBJ2-1
CASRIGLDSDFNYNEQFF
TGTGCCAGTAGGATCGGACTAGACTCGGATTTTAACTACAATGAGCAGTTCTTC
>TRBD2|.|TRBV9|TRBJ2-2
CASSGSGGINTGELFF
TGTGCCAGCAGCGGTAGCGGGGGGATAAATACCGGGGAGCTGTTTTTT
>TRBD1|.|TRBV4-1|TRBJ1-1
CASSFGTGGTANTEAFF
TGCGCCAGCAGCTTCGGAACAGGGGGGACCGCCAACACTGAAGCTTTCTTT
>TRBD2|once|TRBV11-2|TRBJ2-1
CASSLVAGAISYNEQFF
TGTGCCAGCAGCTTGGTAGCGGGCGCCATTTCCTACAATGAGCAGTTCTTC
>.|.|TRBV2|TRBJ2-5
CASSDDTRTASGETQYF
TGTGCCAGCAGTGACGATACTAGGACAGCATCAGGAGAGACCCAGTACTTC
>.|.|TRBV2|TRBJ2-7
CASSAPTIYEQYF
TGTGCCAGCAGTGCGCCTACCATCTACGAGCAGTACTTC
>TRBD2|once|TRBV6-5|TRBJ2-1
CASSSGGNHEQFF
TGTGCCAGCAGTTCGGGAGGGAACCATGAGCAGTTCTTC
>.|.|TRBV4-3|TRBJ2-7
CASSPSPGYEQYF
TGCGCCAGCAGCCCTAGTCCTGGCTACGAGCAGTACTTC
>TRBD1|.|TRBV5-1|TRBJ2-7
CASSFETGAEQYF
TGCGCCAGCAGCTTCGAGACAGGGGCCGAGCAGTACTTC
>.|.|TRBV4-2|TRBJ2-2
CASRQKYTGPVNTGELFF
TGTGCCAGCAGACAAAAGTACACAGGGCCGGTGAACACCGGGGAGCTGTTTTTT
>TRBD1|.|TRBV9|TRBJ2-1
CASSDRDRGLDNEQFF
TGTGCCAGCAGTGACCGTGACAGGGGGCTCGACAATGAGCAGTTCTTC
>TRBD2|.|TRBV5-6|TRBJ2-3
CASSYLTSGSTDTQYF
TGTGCCAGCAGCTACCTGACTAGCGGGAGCACAGATACGCAGTATTTT
>.|.|TRBV5-4|TRBJ2-3
CASSGATDTQYF
TGTGCCAGCAGCGGGGCCACAGATACGCAGTATTTT
>.|.|TRBV30|TRBJ1-3
CAWEAGDSGNTIYF
TGTGCCTGGGAGGCTGGAGACTCTGGAAACACCATATATTTT
>TRBD1|.|TRBV29-1|TRBJ2-1
CSVADRGGYNEQFF
TGCAGCGTTGCGGACAGGGGTGGGTACAATGAGCAGTTCTTC
>TRBD2|.|TRBV29-1|TRBJ2-1
CSVEWLAGGSSYNEQFF
TGCAGCGTTGAGTGGCTAGCGGGGGGGAGTTCCTACAATGAGCAGTTCTTC
>.|.|TRBV18|TRBJ2-5
CASSPRDRITLQETQYF
TGTGCCAGCTCACCACGAGACAGGATAACACTCCAAGAGACCCAGTACTTC
>TRBD1|.|TRBV4-3|TRBJ2-7
CASSQAGTGAYEQYF
TGCGCCAGCAGCCAAGCCGGGACAGGTGCCTACGAGCAGTACTTC
>.|.|TRBV11-2|TRBJ1-1
CASSRGGEAFF
TGTGCCAGCAGCCGAGGAGGTGAAGCTTTCTTT
>.|few|TRBV5-4|TRBJ1-1
CASRGPPRTEAFF
TGTGCCAGCAGGGGGCCCCCAAGGACTGAAGCTTTCTTT
>.|.|TRBV6-1|TRBJ2-1
CASRSASYNEQFF
TGTGCCAGCAGGAGCGCCTCCTACAATGAGCAGTTCTTC
>.|.|TRBV5-1|TRBJ1-2
CASSLYRGATNGYTF
TGCGCCAGCAGCTTGTATCGGGGGGCGACCAATGGCTACACCTTC
>.|.|TRBV7-9|TRBJ2-7
CASSYQGHYEQYF
TGTGCCAGCAGCTATCAGGGACACTACGAGCAGTACTTC
>TRBD2|.|TRBV2|TRBJ2-5
CASSASGGAGQETQYF
TGTGCCAGCAGTGCTAGCGGGGGCGCCGGTCAAGAGACCCAGTACTTC
>TRBD2|.|TRBV5-3|TRBJ2-2
CARSFAWLAGEQRNTGELFF
TGTGCCAGAAGCTTTGCCTGGCTAGCGGGGGAGCAACGTAACACCGGGGAGCTGTTTTTT
>.|.|TRBV4-3|TRBJ2-5
CASSQERGDPETQYF
TGCGCCAGCAGCCAAGAGCGGGGAGACCCGGAGACCCAGTACTTC
>TRBD1|.|TRBV19|TRBJ1-1
CASSQTGVNTEAFF
TGTGCCAGTAGTCAGACAGGGGTCAACACTGAAGCTTTCTTT
>TRBD1|.|TRBV7-2|TRBJ2-7
CASSLFVGGLYEQYF
TGTGCCAGCAGCTTATTCGTAGGGGGCCTATACGAGCAGTACTTC
>TRBD2|.|TRBV5-1|TRBJ2-1
CASSVAGGGVNEQFF
TGCGCCAGCTCGGTAGCGGGAGGGGGGGTCAATGAGCAGTTCTTC
>.|.|TRBV7-9|TRBJ2-2
CASSADFLLGELFF
TGTGCCAGCAGCGCGGACTTTTTACTCGGGGAGCTGTTTTTT
>.|.|TRBV19|TRBJ2-7
CASSPRAASSYEQYF
TGTGCCAGTAGTCCCCGAGCAGCGTCGTCCTACGAGCAGTACTTC
>.|.|TRBV30|TRBJ1-5
CAWSEENSNQPQHF
TGTGCCTGGAGTGAGGAGAATAGCAATCAGCCCCAGCATTTT
>TRBD1|few|TRBV6-4|TRBJ2-2
CASSRTGETGELFF
TGTGCCAGCAGTAGGACAGGGGAGACCGGGGAGCTGTTTTTT
>.|.|TRBV4-2|TRBJ1-2
CASSQLVQGDYGYTF
TGTGCCAGCAGCCAACTGGTACAGGGTGACTATGGCTACACCTTC
>.|.|TRBV5-1|TRBJ2-7
CASSPTSIYEQYF
TGCGCCAGCAGCCCCACATCAATCTACGAGCAGTACTTC
>TRBD1|.|TRBV29-1|TRBJ1-4
CSALQGANEKLFF
TGCAGCGCCCTACAGGGGGCTAATGAAAAACTGTTTTTT
>TRBD1|medium-sized|TRBV19|TRBJ1-5
CASSTSAGQGRTRGF
TGTGCCAGTAGTACCTCGGCGGGACAGGGTCGGACGAGGGGATTT